This T cell receptor beta chain stems from a study of Ad26.COV2.S vaccination and SARS-CoV-2 variants. Study-wide findings and caveats: The authors reported substantial breadth in spike-specific CD8+ and CD4+ T cell responses after vaccination. Analytic work on TCR breadth and depth might have understated the full extent of total T cell responses. Vaccine and placebo recipients had similar non-spike TCR breadth. Greater spike-specific TCR breadth was seen in vaccine recipients than in placebo recipients.

Germline assignment: CDR1 LGHDT and CDR2 YNNKEL (reference sequence). V was trimmed by 4 bases and J by 7 bases, leaving 17 bases between them. The CDR3 extends over 15 amino acids. Measured with immunoSEQ multiplex PCR; TCRdb has only the in-frame clones, and not every one. The table lists more than 150,000 clones, roughly 89% of them singletons. This clone appeared once. The target antigen is unknown. The sample in question was peripheral blood, obtained after recovery from COVID-19. The genes are TRBV3-1 (or the pseudogene TRBV3-2) and TRBJ2-1; weak D call: TRBD2 (5 bases). This sequence originates from a human donor who had recovered from COVID-19. CDR3 in amino acids: CASSRGVIPMNEQFF. The CDR3 DNA is TGTGCCAGCAGCCGGGGAGTAATCCCCATGAATGAGCAGTTCTTC.